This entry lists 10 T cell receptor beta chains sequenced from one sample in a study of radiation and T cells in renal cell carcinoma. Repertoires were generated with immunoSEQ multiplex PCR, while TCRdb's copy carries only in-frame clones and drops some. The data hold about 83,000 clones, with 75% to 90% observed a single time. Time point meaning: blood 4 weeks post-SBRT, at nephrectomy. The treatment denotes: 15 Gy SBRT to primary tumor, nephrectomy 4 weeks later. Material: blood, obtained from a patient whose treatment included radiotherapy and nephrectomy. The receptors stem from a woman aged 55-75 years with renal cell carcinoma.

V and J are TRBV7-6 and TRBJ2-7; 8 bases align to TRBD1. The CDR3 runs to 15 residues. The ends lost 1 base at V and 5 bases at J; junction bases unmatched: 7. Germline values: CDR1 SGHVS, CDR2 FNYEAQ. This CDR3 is CASSLGTGSKDEQYF. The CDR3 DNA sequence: TGTGCCAGCAGCTTAGGGACAGGGAGTAAGGACGAGCAGTACTTC.

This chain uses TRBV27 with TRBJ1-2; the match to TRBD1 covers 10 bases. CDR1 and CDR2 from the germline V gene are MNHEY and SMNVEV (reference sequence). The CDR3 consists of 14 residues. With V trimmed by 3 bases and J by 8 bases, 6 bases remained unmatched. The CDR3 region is CASSLDRGGLGYTF. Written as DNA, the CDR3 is TGTGCCAGCAGTTTGGACAGGGGGGGATTAGGCTACACCTTC.

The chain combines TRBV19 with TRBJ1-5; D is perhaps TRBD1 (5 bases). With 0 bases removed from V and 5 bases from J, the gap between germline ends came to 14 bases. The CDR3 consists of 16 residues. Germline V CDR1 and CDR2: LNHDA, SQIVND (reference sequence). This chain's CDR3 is CASSIDQGGIYQPQHF. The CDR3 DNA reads TGTGCCAGTAGTATAGATCAGGGTGGGATCTATCAGCCCCAGCATTTT.

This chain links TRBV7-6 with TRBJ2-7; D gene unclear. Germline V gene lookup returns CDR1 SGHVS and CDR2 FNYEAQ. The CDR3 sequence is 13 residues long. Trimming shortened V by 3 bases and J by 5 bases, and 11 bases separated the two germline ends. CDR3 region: CASSFAQADEQYF. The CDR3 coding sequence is TGTGCCAGCAGCTTCGCCCAGGCGGACGAGCAGTACTTC.

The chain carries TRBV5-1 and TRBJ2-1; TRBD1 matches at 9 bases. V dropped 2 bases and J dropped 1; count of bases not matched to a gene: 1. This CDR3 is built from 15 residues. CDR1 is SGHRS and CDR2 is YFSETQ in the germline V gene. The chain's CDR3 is CASSFDRGSYNEQFF. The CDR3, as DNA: TGCGCCAGCAGCTTCGACAGGGGGTCCTACAATGAGCAGTTCTTC.

CDR3 loop: CAWSPLVGARHEQYF. The CDR3 DNA reads TGTGCCTGGAGCCCCCTGGTGGGGGCGCGTCACGAGCAGTACTTC. This rearrangement joins TRBV30 to TRBJ2-7; D might be TRBD1 (6 bases). This CDR3 has 15 residues. V was shortened by 3 bases and J by 5 bases, with 20 bases between the two germline ends. Per the germline V gene, CDR1 is GTSNPN and CDR2 is SVGIG (reference sequence).

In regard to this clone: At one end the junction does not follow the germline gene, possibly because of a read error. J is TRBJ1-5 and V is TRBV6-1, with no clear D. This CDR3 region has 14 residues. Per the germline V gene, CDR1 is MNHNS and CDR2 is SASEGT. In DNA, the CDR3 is TGTGCCAGCAGCGAAGCATCCAGAAATCAGCCCCAGCATTTT. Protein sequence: CASSEASRNQPQHF.

The CDR3: CASSLNPGAPNTEAFF. CDR3 in DNA: TGTGCCAGCAGCTTAAATCCGGGAGCCCCGAACACTGAAGCTTTCTTT. The chain has TRBV14 and TRBJ1-1; D unresolved. The CDR3 spans 16 residues. CDR1 is SGHDN, CDR2 FVKESK, per germline. The ends were cut back, 5 bases at V and 1 base at J, with 17 bases in the middle.

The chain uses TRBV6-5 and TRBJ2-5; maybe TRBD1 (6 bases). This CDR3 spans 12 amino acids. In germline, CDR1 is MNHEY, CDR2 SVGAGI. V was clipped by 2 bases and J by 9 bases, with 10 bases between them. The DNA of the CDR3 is TGTGCCAGCAGTTACATTCAGGGGCCCCAGTACTTC. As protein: CASSYIQGPQYF.

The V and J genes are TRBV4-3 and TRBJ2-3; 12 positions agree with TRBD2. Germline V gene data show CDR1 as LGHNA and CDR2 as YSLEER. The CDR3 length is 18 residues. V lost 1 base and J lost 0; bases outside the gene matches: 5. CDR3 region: CASSQVGLAGPSTDTQYF. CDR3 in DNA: TGCGCCAGCAGCCAAGTAGGACTAGCGGGACCCAGCACAGATACGCAGTATTTT.